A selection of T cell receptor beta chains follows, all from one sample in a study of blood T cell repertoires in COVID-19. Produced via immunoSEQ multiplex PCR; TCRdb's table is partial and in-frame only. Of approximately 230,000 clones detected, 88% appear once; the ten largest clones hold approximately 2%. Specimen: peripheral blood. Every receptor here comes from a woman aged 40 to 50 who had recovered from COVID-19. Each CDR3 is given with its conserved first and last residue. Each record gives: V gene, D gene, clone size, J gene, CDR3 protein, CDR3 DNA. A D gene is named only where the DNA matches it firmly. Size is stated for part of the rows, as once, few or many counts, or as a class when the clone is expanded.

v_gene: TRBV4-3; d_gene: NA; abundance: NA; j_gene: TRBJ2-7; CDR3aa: CASSQPGVREQYF; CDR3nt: TGCGCCAGCAGCCAGCCGGGAGTGAGGGAGCAGTACTTC
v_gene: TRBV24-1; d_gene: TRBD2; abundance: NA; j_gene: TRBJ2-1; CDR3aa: CATSGPGGGSYNEQFF; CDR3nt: TGTGCCACCAGTGGCCCGGGCGGGGGCTCCTACAATGAGCAGTTCTTC
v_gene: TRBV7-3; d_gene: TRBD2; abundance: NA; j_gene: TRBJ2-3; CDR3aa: CASRAGGPADTQYF; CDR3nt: TGTGCCAGCAGGGCGGGGGGGCCCGCAGATACGCAGTATTTT
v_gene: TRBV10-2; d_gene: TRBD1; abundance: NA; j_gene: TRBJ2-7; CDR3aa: CASTRMDRDEYEQYF; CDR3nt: TGCGCCAGCACTCGGATGGACAGGGATGAGTACGAGCAGTACTTC
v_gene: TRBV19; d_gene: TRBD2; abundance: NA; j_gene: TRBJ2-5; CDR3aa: CASSIAGLAEETQYF; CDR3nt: TGTGCCAGTAGTATAGCGGGACTAGCGGAAGAGACCCAGTACTTC
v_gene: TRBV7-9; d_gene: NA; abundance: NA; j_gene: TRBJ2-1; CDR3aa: CASSLLAGAVRNEQFF; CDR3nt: TGTGCCAGCAGCTTACTTGCGGGGGCCGTTCGCAATGAGCAGTTCTTC
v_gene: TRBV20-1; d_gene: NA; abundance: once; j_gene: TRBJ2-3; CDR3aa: CSASQIYGSGNTQYF; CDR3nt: TGCAGTGCTAGTCAAATTTATGGAAGCGGTAATACGCAGTATTTT
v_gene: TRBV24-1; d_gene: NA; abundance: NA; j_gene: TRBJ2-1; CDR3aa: CATRSAGSYNEQFF; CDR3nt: TGTGCCACCAGATCGGCGGGCTCCTACAATGAGCAGTTCTTC
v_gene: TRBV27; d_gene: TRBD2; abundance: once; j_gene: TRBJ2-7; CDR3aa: CASRTLPGLVYEQYF; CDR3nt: TGTGCCAGCAGGACTCTCCCGGGACTAGTCTACGAGCAGTACTTC
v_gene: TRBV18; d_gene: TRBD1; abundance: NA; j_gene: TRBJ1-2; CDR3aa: CASSWDRGTYGYTF; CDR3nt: TGTGCCAGCTCTTGGGACAGGGGTACCTATGGCTACACCTTC
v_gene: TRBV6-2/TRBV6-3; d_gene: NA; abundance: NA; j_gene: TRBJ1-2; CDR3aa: CASSWQGNYGYTF; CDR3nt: TGTGCCAGCAGTTGGCAGGGGAACTATGGCTACACCTTC
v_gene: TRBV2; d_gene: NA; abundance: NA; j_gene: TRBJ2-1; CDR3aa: CASGGLTTITGNEQFF; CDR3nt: TGTGCCAGCGGAGGTTTAACAACTATCACGGGCAATGAGCAGTTCTTC